These 13 T cell receptor beta chains were all obtained from the same sample, sequenced in a study of T cell responses to AZD1222 COVID-19 vaccine. Assay used: immunoSEQ multiplex PCR; TCRdb lists only in-frame clones, some missing. The sample has about 120,000 clones, roughly nine tenths seen once; the top ten hold approximately 4.9%. Material: peripheral blood, obtained on day 0 of AZD1222 vaccination. Receptor source: an adult in good health.

The rearrangement uses TRBV29-1 and TRBJ2-7; 10 nucleotides align to TRBD1. The V and J ends lost 0 bases and 4 bases, in that order; junction bases with no gene match: 3. The CDR3 totals 14 residues. Germline lookup yields CDR1 SQVTM and CDR2 ANQGSEA. For the CDR3, the DNA is TGCAGCGTTGAAGATCGGGGACAGGGGTACGAGCAGTACTTC. Its translation is CSVEDRGQGYEQYF.

The chain is built from TRBV24-1 and TRBJ1-5; D might be TRBD1 (5 bases). V shed 2 bases and J shed 0 bases, with 10 bases lying between them. The germline V gene encodes CDR1 KGHDR and CDR2 SFDVKD. CDR3 length: 16 residues. CDR3 DNA sequence: TGTGCCACCAGTGATTCCCTGACAGATAGCAATCAGCCCCAGCATTTT. As protein: CATSDSLTDSNQPQHF.

V usage is TRBV5-1 and J usage is TRBJ1-1; unclear D gene. The CDR3 spans 14 residues. The germline V and J ends were trimmed by 0 bases and 1 base, with 7 bases remaining between them. Germline V gives CDR1 SGHRS, CDR2 YFSETQ. CDR3 amino acids: CASSLALGNTEAFF. Here the CDR3 DNA reads TGCGCCAGCAGCTTGGCCCTGGGGAACACTGAAGCTTTCTTT.

The J gene is TRBJ2-5, the V gene TRBV5-6; TRBD2 is a possible D gene (6 bases). V shed 3 bases and J shed 5 bases, with 14 bases lying between them. From germline, CDR1 is SGHDT and CDR2 YYEEEE. The CDR3 is 14 amino acids. Here the CDR3 reads CASSSGTRSETQYF. In DNA form, the CDR3 reads TGTGCCAGCAGCTCCGGGACTCGCAGCGAGACCCAGTACTTC.

This clone was counted a single time. V is TRBV11-2 and J is TRBJ2-7; 9 bases are shared with TRBD1. J gave up 7 bases and V 5 bases, and 12 bases lay outside the gene matches. The CDR3 totals 15 residues. The germline V gene has CDR1 SGHAT and CDR2 FQNNGV. This CDR3 reads CASSLQGQGTGEQYF. CDR3 bases: TGTGCCAGCAGCCTTCAGGGACAGGGAACGGGGGAGCAGTACTTC.

The chain uses TRBV6-2 or TRBV6-3 and TRBJ1-1; no firm D call. Germline CDR1 reads MNHEY; CDR2 reads SVGEGT. Trimming stripped 2 bases from V and 1 base from J, with 5 bases between. The CDR3 is 13 amino acids. CDR3 nucleotides: TGTGCCAGCAGTTACCTGAAGAACACTGAAGCTTTCTTT. This encodes CASSYLKNTEAFF.

The chain couples TRBV7-8 to TRBJ1-1; D unclear. The CDR3 is made up of 13 amino acids. Germline CDR1 is SGHVS and CDR2 is FQNEAQ. Deletions cut 5 bases from V and 4 bases from J, with 11 bases between. The CDR3 coding sequence is TGTGCCAGCAGCAAGACAAGGAGCACTGAAGCTTTCTTT. This gives the protein CASSKTRSTEAFF.

The chain combines TRBV11-1 with TRBJ2-5, with D possibly matching TRBD2 (5 bases). The CDR3 length is 16 residues. Trimming took off 5 bases at V and 0 bases at J, with 16 bases between the two ends. From germline, CDR1 is SGHAT and CDR2 FQDESV (reference sequence). Written as DNA, the CDR3 is TGTGCCAGCAGCCCAAGACGGAGGCTTAACCAAGAGACCCAGTACTTC. The encoded protein is CASSPRRRLNQETQYF.

The rearrangement links TRBV27 to TRBJ2-7; unclear D gene. The CDR3 length is 12 residues. Germline CDR1 is MNHEY and CDR2 is SMNVEV (reference sequence). Trimming removed 5 bases from V and 0 bases from J, with 5 bases in between. The CDR3 region is CASSDSSYEQYF. The CDR3 nucleotides read TGTGCCAGCAGTGATAGCTCCTACGAGCAGTACTTC.

The CDR3 protein is CASSVFGVGETQYF. CDR3 nucleotide sequence: TGTGCCAGCAGCGTATTCGGGGTCGGGGAGACCCAGTACTTC. V is TRBV9 and J is TRBJ2-5; TRBD2 might be the D (5 bases). Germline CDR1 SGDLS, CDR2 YYNGEE. Between the trimmed V and J ends, which lost 1 base and 5 bases, there was a span of 12 bases. CDR3 size: 14 residues.

This clone was found a few times. The chain is built from TRBV7-8 and TRBJ1-2; 8 bases match TRBD1. The CDR3 sequence is 13 residues long. V trimming: 5 bases; J trimming: 6 bases; junction bases outside the gene matches: 5. Germline loops: CDR1 SGHVS, CDR2 FQNEAQ. CDR3 protein: CASSDRTGNGYTF. CDR3 DNA: TGTGCCAGCAGCGACCGGACAGGGAATGGCTACACCTTC.

On this clone itself: The junction departs from the called germline gene at one end, perhaps through a read error. This rearrangement joins TRBV24-1 to TRBJ1-1; D unclear. Germline lookup yields CDR1 KGHDR and CDR2 SFDVKD. The CDR3 loop spans 15 amino acids. CDR3 DNA sequence: TGTGCCACAAGTGATACGGGGATGGGGAACACTGAAGCTTTCTTT. Its protein product is CATSDTGMGNTEAFF.

V is TRBV28 and J is TRBJ2-2; 7 nucleotides align to TRBD2. The CDR3 is made up of 14 amino acids. Germline CDR1 MDHEN, CDR2 SYDVKM. V dropped 6 bases and J dropped 2; count of bases not matched to a gene: 3. CDR3 amino acids: CASRRTRNTGELFF. CDR3 nucleotides: TGTGCCAGCAGGCGGACTAGAAACACCGGGGAGCTGTTTTTT.